These 22 T cell receptor beta chains originate from one sample sequenced in a study of identical twins. From the 5' RACE reads, TCRdb called clonotypes with MiXCR, one entry per CDR3 protein. The repertoire includes around 690,000 distinct CDR3 sequences, less than 25% of them detected once, and 4% to 5.5% sits in the top ten. These data were also reused for a study on T cells expressing NK-cell markers.

The sample consisted of PBMCs. The receptors stem from a young woman in good health.

This clonotype was found a few times. J is TRBJ2-1 and V is TRBV10-3; the match to TRBD2 covers 8 bases. Germline CDR1 and CDR2: ENHRY and SYGVKD. The CDR3 length is 15 residues. V lost 6 bases to trimming and J lost 3 bases; unmatched junction nucleotides: 7. CDR3: CAISGGGLLYNEQFF. The CDR3 DNA sequence: TGTGCCATCAGCGGGGGGGGACTGCTCTACAATGAGCAGTTCTTC.

This clonotype was recorded a few times. The rearrangement uses TRBV20-1 and TRBJ1-6; the D is unclear. Trimming removed 3 bases at V and 0 bases at J, with 12 bases between. The length of the CDR3 is 16 residues. Germline CDR1 and CDR2: DFQATT and SNEGSKA (reference sequence). The CDR3 loop reads CSARTPGSSYNSPLHF. CDR3 bases: TGCAGTGCTAGGACCCCCGGGAGCTCCTATAATTCACCCCTCCACTTT.

The V and J genes are TRBV20-1 and TRBJ2-7; D may be TRBD2 (7 bases). Germline V lookup: CDR1 DFQATT, CDR2 SNEGSKA (reference sequence). This CDR3 comprises 13 residues. Trimming left V 6 bases short and J 1 base short, with 13 bases between. Here the CDR3 reads CSAPGRGSYEQYF. The CDR3 nucleotides read TGCAGTGCCCCGGGGAGGGGGTCCTACGAGCAGTACTTC.

Ten or more counts support this clonotype. The chain joins TRBV5-1 to TRBJ2-1; D gene ambiguous. Germline V gives CDR1 SGHRS, CDR2 YFSETQ. The CDR3 covers 14 residues. V lost 1 base and J lost 10, with 15 bases in between. CDR3 DNA sequence: TGCGCCAGCAGCTTGATGCTAGACGGATACGAGCAGTTCTTC. Protein: CASSLMLDGYEQFF.

This clonotype was counted only a few times. The V and J genes are TRBV10-3 and TRBJ1-4; 8 positions agree with TRBD1. The germline V gene encodes CDR1 ENHRY and CDR2 SYGVKD. V shed 7 bases and J 5 bases; nucleotides not matched to a gene: 6. The CDR3 has 14 residues. CDR3 nucleotides: TGTGCCATCACCGGGGCAGGGGGCAATGAAAAACTGTTTTTT. Its translation: CAITGAGGNEKLFF.

This clonotype was seen ten or more times. This sequence joins TRBV27 and TRBJ1-6; 9 nucleotides agree with TRBD1. Germline loops: CDR1 MNHEY, CDR2 SMNVEV (reference sequence). CDR3 length equals 13 residues. V lost 6 bases and J lost 7; bases outside the gene matches: 1. CDR3 nucleotides: TGTGCCAGCAGACAGGGGGCGAATTCACCCCTCCACTTT. It codes for CASRQGANSPLHF.

CDR3 residues: CASSSAGQGLFNEQFF. In nucleotides, the CDR3 is TGTGCCAGCAGTTCCGCGGGACAGGGTCTTTTCAATGAGCAGTTCTTC. This rearrangement joins TRBV6-5 to TRBJ2-1; 9 nucleotides line up with TRBD1. In germline, CDR1 is MNHEY, CDR2 SVGAGI. The J segment lost 6 bases and the V segment lost 4 bases, leaving 10 bases of the junction unmatched. The CDR3 contains 16 residues.

This clonotype was observed a handful of times. The rearrangement links TRBV7-3 to TRBJ2-1, with TRBD1 matching 7 bases. Germline-derived CDR1 and CDR2 are SGHTA and FQGTGA. J gave up 1 base and V 2 bases, and 5 bases lay outside the gene matches. The CDR3 length is 16 residues. CDR3 bases: TGTGCCAGCAGCTTAGAGGGGGCGAGTTCCTACAATGAGCAGTTCTTC. This codes for CASSLEGASSYNEQFF. The full variable domain, with the rest looked up from reference TRBV7-3 and TRBJ2-1, is GAGVSQTPSNKVTEKGKYVELRCDPISGHTALYWYRQSLGQGPEFLIYFQGTGAADDSGLPNDRFFAVRPEGSVSTLKIQRTERGDSAVYLCASSLEGASSYNEQFFGPGTRLTVL.

The chain joins TRBV5-5 to TRBJ2-5; no clear D gene. The CDR3 contains 14 residues. Trimming removed 1 base from V and 1 base from J, with 8 bases in between. Germline V gives CDR1 SGHKS, CDR2 YYEKEE (reference sequence). The CDR3 sequence: CASSLRAIQETQYF. CDR3 nucleotide sequence: TGTGCCAGCAGCTTGAGGGCTATCCAAGAGACCCAGTACTTC.

The V call is TRBV20-1, the J call TRBJ1-5, with 7 bases fitting TRBD1. The CDR3 runs to 14 residues. The ends lost 3 bases at V and 1 base at J; junction bases unmatched: 3. Per the germline V gene, CDR1 is DFQATT and CDR2 is SNEGSKA (reference sequence). As DNA, the CDR3 is TGCAGTGCTAGGTCGGGACAGAGCAATCAGCCCCAGCATTTT. It specifies CSARSGQSNQPQHF.

This clonotype has just a few counts. The J gene is TRBJ2-2, the V gene TRBV27, with a possible D match to TRBD2 (5 bases). With 4 bases removed from V and 4 bases from J, the gap between germline ends came to 13 bases. Germline CDR1 and CDR2: MNHEY and SMNVEV (reference sequence). The CDR3 loop spans 15 amino acids. The CDR3 DNA sequence: TGTGCCAGCAGTTCTGAGGGAGAGGGCACCGGGGAGCTGTTTTTT. Residues: CASSSEGEGTGELFF.

The V call is TRBV5-1, the J call TRBJ1-2, with D hard to call. The germline V gene has CDR1 SGHRS and CDR2 YFSETQ. The CDR3 extends over 13 amino acids. Trimming removed 1 base from V and 5 bases from J, with 9 bases in between. The CDR3 spells CASSLFHGYGYTF. The CDR3 DNA reads TGCGCCAGCAGCTTGTTTCACGGGTATGGCTACACCTTC.

This clonotype showed up just a few times. The chain employs TRBV12-3 or TRBV12-4 and TRBJ2-5; D not resolved. V dropped 8 bases and J dropped 3 bases, with 13 bases sitting between them. This CDR3 is 13 amino acids long. The CDR3 spells CASGIGRKETQYF. The CDR3 nucleotides read TGTGCCAGCGGAATAGGCAGAAAAGAGACCCAGTACTTC.

The gene calls are TRBV9 and TRBJ1-6; 8 nucleotides line up with TRBD1. With 0 bases clipped from V and 10 bases from J, the junction kept 3 bases outside the gene matches. The germline CDR1 and CDR2 sequences are SGDLS and YYNGEE. The CDR3 spans 14 residues. CDR3 protein: CASSVGTGRSPLHF. The DNA of the CDR3 is TGTGCCAGCAGCGTAGGGACAGGGCGATCACCCCTCCACTTT.

The chain combines TRBV7-8 with TRBJ2-7; 9 nucleotides match TRBD1. This CDR3 contains 16 residues. J gave up 6 bases and V 6 bases, and 15 bases lay outside the gene matches. The germline V gene has CDR1 SGHVS and CDR2 FQNEAQ. The CDR3 DNA sequence: TGTGCCAGCAGGTCGCCGGGACAGGGAGTTTTGGGCGAGCAGTACTTC. Its translation: CASRSPGQGVLGEQYF.

This chain connects TRBV27 to TRBJ1-1; D might be TRBD1 (5 bases). CDR1 and CDR2 (germline): MNHEY, SMNVEV (reference sequence). With 3 bases removed from V and 4 bases from J, the gap between germline ends came to 18 bases. This CDR3 has 16 residues. The CDR3 nucleotides read TGTGCCAGCAGTTTCGGGACCAGAAGAGTGGGCACTGAAGCTTTCTTT. This gives the protein CASSFGTRRVGTEAFF.

The chain employs TRBV7-2 and TRBJ2-5; no definite D call. The CDR3 is 10 amino acids. Germline lookup yields CDR1 SGHTA and CDR2 FQGNSA. Trimming pared 8 bases from V and 3 bases from J, leaving 4 bases between. The CDR3 loop reads CASGEETQYF. The CDR3 coding sequence is TGTGCCAGCGGGGAAGAGACCCAGTACTTC.

The chain recombines TRBV12-3 or TRBV12-4 with TRBJ2-7; D might be TRBD2 (5 bases). The CDR3 runs 14 residues. V gave up 8 bases and J gave up 2 bases, with 16 bases separating them. CDR3 in amino acids: CASGVGGSAYEQYF. The CDR3 DNA sequence: TGTGCCAGCGGGGTAGGCGGGTCAGCCTACGAGCAGTACTTC.

The chain joins TRBV29-1 to TRBJ2-2, with D perhaps matching TRBD2 (6 bases). V was cut by 5 bases and J by 7 bases, with 11 bases left in between. The CDR3 consists of 12 residues. Germline V gene data show CDR1 as SQVTM and CDR2 as ANQGSEA. CDR3 residues: CSVSGDGGELFF. The CDR3 DNA follows: TGCAGCGTTTCGGGGGACGGCGGGGAGCTGTTTTTT.

This clonotype appeared a few times. V usage is TRBV11-2 and J usage is TRBJ2-2; TRBD2 aligns across 7 bases. There are 18 residues in the CDR3. V shed 3 bases and J 2 bases; nucleotides not matched to a gene: 12. Germline assignment: CDR1 SGHAT and CDR2 FQNNGV. CDR3 loop: CASSFGSVSGKNTGELFF. The CDR3 DNA reads TGTGCCAGCAGCTTCGGGTCGGTGAGCGGGAAAAACACCGGGGAGCTGTTTTTT.

This chain joins TRBV9 and TRBJ1-4, with 8 bases that match TRBD1. The CDR3 has 14 residues. CDR1 is SGDLS and CDR2 is YYNGEE in the germline V gene. The V and J ends lost 3 bases and 12 bases, in that order; junction bases with no gene match: 10. The CDR3 here is CASSAGQGGEELFF. The CDR3 DNA follows: TGTGCCAGCAGCGCTGGACAGGGTGGGGAAGAACTGTTTTTT. The whole variable domain, filled in from reference TRBV9 and TRBJ1-4, reads DSGVTQTPKHLITATGQRVTLRCSPRSGDLSVYWYQQSLDQGLQFLIQYYNGEERAKGNILERFSAQQFPDLHSELNLSSLELGDSALYFCASSAGQGGEELFFGSGTQLSVL.

V usage is TRBV3-1 and J usage is TRBJ2-7; 7 bases align to TRBD2. V lost 8 bases, J lost 0 bases, and 7 bases stayed unmatched. The CDR3 runs to 14 residues. Per the germline V gene, CDR1 is LGHDT and CDR2 is YNNKEL (reference sequence). The CDR3 is CASASAGYSYEQYF. As DNA, the CDR3 is TGTGCCAGCGCGTCAGCGGGGTACTCCTACGAGCAGTACTTC.